The 7 T cell receptor beta chains below were found in one sample sequenced in a study of control samples from healthy donors and cancer patients. Libraries were prepared by immunoSEQ multiplex PCR; TCRdb keeps only in-frame clonotypes and omits some of them. Here the sample spans about 92,000 clones, 82% being singletons. Sequencing was performed on blood. Receptors were obtained from a woman aged 55-69 years in good health.

This clone was detected only once. CDR3 sequence (DNA): TGTGCCATAGGGGGACAGGGTCTCAATGAGCAGTTCTTC. Amino acids: CAIGGQGLNEQFF. The chain has TRBV7-7 and TRBJ2-1; 9 bases are a match to TRBD1. Germline loops: CDR1 SSHAT, CDR2 FNYEAQ (reference sequence). The CDR3 contains 13 residues. V lost 10 bases, J lost 6 bases, and 7 bases stayed unmatched.

In this sample, this clone turned up a few times. The chain couples TRBV6-2 or TRBV6-3 to TRBJ2-5, with TRBD1 identical over 8 bases. Germline CDR1 MNHEY, CDR2 SVGEGT. The CDR3 contains 15 residues. V shed 6 bases and J 5 bases; nucleotides not matched to a gene: 11. CDR3 bases: TGTGCCAGCAGCCCCACCGGGACAGGTCGCGAGACCCAGTACTTC. Translating gives CASSPTGTGRETQYF.

The chain uses TRBV19 and TRBJ1-3; D gene ambiguous. The CDR3 covers 16 residues. V was trimmed by 5 bases and J by 0 bases, leaving 14 bases between them. CDR1 and CDR2 (germline): LNHDA, SQIVND (reference sequence). The CDR3 sequence: CASSGRAYDSGNTIYF. The CDR3 nucleotides read TGTGCCAGTAGTGGCCGGGCGTATGACTCTGGAAACACCATATATTTT.

The V call is TRBV4-3, the J call TRBJ2-7; D is perhaps TRBD2 (5 bases). The CDR3 runs to 14 residues. Trimming cost V 0 bases and J 6 bases, with 12 bases left between them. From germline, CDR1 is LGHNA and CDR2 YSLEER. CDR3 coding DNA: TGCGCCAGCAGCCAAGACGGGTCAGGAGGCGAGCAGTACTTC. Protein sequence: CASSQDGSGGEQYF.

At least ten counts were recorded for this clone. This specimen includes other DNA sequences encoding the same CDR3. The rearrangement uses TRBV14 and TRBJ1-2; D may be TRBD1 (5 bases). V lost 4 bases to trimming and J lost 5 bases, with 11 bases between them. This CDR3 contains 13 residues. CDR1 is SGHDN, CDR2 FVKESK, per germline. The CDR3 DNA sequence: TGTGCCAGCAGCCCTGAAGACAGATATGGCTACACCTTC. Its translation is CASSPEDRYGYTF.

This clone came up once. The chain combines TRBV6-5 with TRBJ2-1, with no clear D. Germline loops: CDR1 MNHEY, CDR2 SVGAGI. The V end lost 6 bases, the J end lost 8 bases, and 8 bases lay between the germline ends. The CDR3 runs to 11 residues. CDR3 DNA: TGTGCCAGCAGCAAGGGCCATGAGCAGTTCTTC. Its translation: CASSKGHEQFF.

This clone occurred once. The gene calls are TRBV27 and TRBJ2-5; 7 bases align to TRBD1. The CDR3 contains 15 residues. Losses at the gene ends were 3 bases for V and 1 base for J; bases not matched to a gene: 5. Germline assignment: CDR1 MNHEY and CDR2 SMNVEV (reference sequence). The CDR3 DNA follows: TGTGCCAGCAGTTTCAGGGACAGAATCCAAGAGACCCAGTACTTC. It is translated as CASSFRDRIQETQYF.